The present TCR beta chain was sequenced within a study of Graves' ophthalmopathy and Graves' hyperthyroidism. Amplified TCR beta CDR3 regions were obtained using RNA transcripts as template. Second-round multiplex PCR came after a first-round RT-PCR that employed HTBI primers. TCRdb re-called the multiplex PCR reads with MiXCR, one entry per CDR3 protein. The data contain about 180,000 distinct CDR3 sequences, over 35% of them singletons. Between the trimmed V and J ends, which lost 5 bases and 0 bases, there was a span of 19 bases. This CDR3 comprises 16 residues. Germline V gene data show CDR1 as SQVTM and CDR2 as ANQGSEA. General study points: In blood, most expanded thyroid clonotypes above 0.001 frequency were also detected. With around 88% sensitivity and 81.08% specificity, a 13-signature model separated ophthalmopathy from stable hyperthyroidism.

This clonotype was detected ten times or more. Antigen: not known. Moderate-to-severe activity, CAS at least 3, NOSPECS at least 4 and duration under 3 months characterized donors with ophthalmopathy. What supplied the PBMCs was roughly 11 ml of fresh peripheral blood. This receptor was taken from a woman aged 40 to 50 with Graves' ophthalmopathy. Sequenced material: peripheral blood. The chain is built from TRBV29-1 and TRBJ1-2; D ambiguous. The chain's CDR3 is CSVPVRETNSNYGYTF. CDR3 DNA sequence: TGCAGCGTTCCTGTTCGGGAGACAAATTCTAACTATGGCTACACCTTC.